This entry describes one T cell receptor beta chain. These data are taken from a study of chemoradiotherapy in HPV16-positive cancers. TCRdb keeps only in-frame clones here, not all; method: immunoSEQ multiplex PCR. This sample carries approximately 27,000 clones, about four fifths of them seen once, and the ten largest clones take approximately 5.5%. V dropped 1 base and J dropped 4 bases, with 5 bases sitting between them. This CDR3 spans 13 amino acids. The germline gives CDR1 SGHVS, CDR2 FQNEAQ. The chain links TRBV7-8 to TRBJ1-3; D is unresolved. Sequenced material: blood, taken from a patient who underwent chemoradiotherapy. The TCR originated in a human donor with HPV-associated anogenital cancer. This chain's CDR3 is CASSLVEGNTIYF. The CDR3, as DNA: TGTGCCAGCAGCTTAGTCGAGGGAAACACCATATATTTT.